Below, 28 T cell receptor beta chains from the same sample are listed, as sequenced in a study of cytomegalovirus exposure and HLA in healthy donors. Profiling relied on immunoSEQ multiplex PCR, and the TCRdb table lists in-frame clones only, not all of them. In the table there are about 98,000 clones, more than 75% of which are singletons. The sample was PBMCs. Source of these receptors: a man aged 18 to 29 in good health and CMV-seropositive.

V gene TRBV10-3 combines with J gene TRBJ2-5, with a weak D call TRBD1 (5 bases). Germline CDR1 reads ENHRY; CDR2 reads SYGVKD. Trimming stripped 6 bases from V and 5 bases from J, with 13 bases between. The length of the CDR3 is 13 residues. CDR3 region: CAIRTGVGETQYF. DNA of the CDR3: TGTGCCATCAGAACAGGAGTAGGGGAGACCCAGTACTTC.

The chain combines TRBV4-2 with TRBJ2-7, with TRBD1 identical over 11 bases. V dropped 4 bases and J dropped 4; count of bases not matched to a gene: 6. In germline, CDR1 is LGHNA, CDR2 YNFKEQ. The CDR3 covers 15 residues. For the CDR3, the DNA is TGTGCCAGCAGCCGAGGGACAGGGGGAGGTTACGAGCAGTACTTC. Translating it yields CASSRGTGGGYEQYF.

There are a few counts of this clone. This chain connects TRBV5-1 to TRBJ2-7; perhaps TRBD1 as D (6 bases). Germline loops: CDR1 SGHRS, CDR2 YFSETQ. The CDR3 sequence is 14 residues long. V lost 4 bases and J 5 bases, leaving 16 bases between the germline ends. This chain's CDR3 is CASSSDRSTDEQYF. CDR3 bases: TGCGCCAGCAGCAGCGACAGGAGTACCGACGAGCAGTACTTC.

The V gene is TRBV10-3, the J gene TRBJ2-5; D is possibly TRBD1 (5 bases). The germline V gene encodes CDR1 ENHRY and CDR2 SYGVKD. Between the trimmed V and J ends, which lost 3 bases and 2 bases, there was a span of 22 bases. The length of the CDR3 is 18 residues. CDR3: CAISDPQSGAGSQETQYF. CDR3 nucleotide sequence: TGTGCCATCAGTGACCCGCAAAGTGGGGCAGGGTCACAAGAGACCCAGTACTTC.

The gene calls are TRBV21-1 and TRBJ1-6; the DNA was not compared with TRBD1, the D call given in the table. TRBV21-1 is termed a pseudogene. The CDR3 extends over 22 amino acids. This CDR3 reads CASSKDEWDRGRELGKNSPLHF. The CDR3 region has the DNA TGTGCCAGCAGCAAAGATGAGTGGGACAGGGGGCGCGAATTGGGTAAAAATTCACCCCTCCACTTT.

The chain employs TRBV11-3 and TRBJ2-1; D possibly corresponds to TRBD2 (6 bases). V was clipped by 5 bases and J by 9 bases, with 23 bases between them. The CDR3 contains 16 residues. The germline CDR1 and CDR2 sequences are SGHNT and YENEEA. The CDR3 loop is CASSLRTTGLNGEQFF. For the CDR3, the DNA is TGTGCCAGCAGCCTACGGACGACGGGACTTAACGGTGAGCAGTTCTTC.

V is TRBV2 and J is TRBJ1-2, with 8 bases fitting TRBD1. Germline lookup yields CDR1 SNHLY and CDR2 FYNNEI. The V gene end was trimmed by 5 bases and the J gene end by 4 bases; junction bases not matched to a gene: 3. The CDR3 is 13 amino acids. CDR3 nucleotides: TGTGCCAGCAGTAGACAGGGGACCTATGGCTACACCTTC. Translating gives CASSRQGTYGYTF.

This chain uses TRBV11-2 with TRBJ2-3; 7 bases agree with TRBD1. Germline CDR1 reads SGHAT; CDR2 reads FQNNGV. The V and J ends lost 4 bases and 6 bases, in that order; junction bases with no gene match: 1. This CDR3 is built from 12 residues. CDR3 nucleotides: TGTGCCAGCAGCTGGACAGGTGATACGCAGTATTTT. It codes for CASSWTGDTQYF.

This sequence joins TRBV4-1 and TRBJ2-1, with 8 bases lining up with TRBD2. V shed 2 bases and J 9 bases; nucleotides not matched to a gene: 9. The CDR3 length is 15 residues. Germline V gene lookup returns CDR1 MGHRA and CDR2 YSYEKL. CDR3 sequence (DNA): TGCGCCAGCAGCCAAACCCCCGGGAGGGCTGTTGAGCAGTTCTTC. Translation gives CASSQTPGRAVEQFF.

This sequence joins TRBV5-4 and TRBJ2-1, with 11 bases fitting TRBD2. Germline trimming cut 4 bases from V and 10 bases from J; bases unmatched to any gene: 4. Per germline, CDR1 SGHNT and CDR2 YYREEE (reference sequence). The CDR3 contains 13 residues. The CDR3 here is CASSVGTSGEQFF. CDR3 sequence (DNA): TGTGCCAGCAGCGTGGGGACTAGCGGCGAGCAGTTCTTC.

The chain carries TRBV28 and TRBJ1-2; tentative D call: TRBD1 (5 bases). This CDR3 is built from 14 residues. Looked up from germline, CDR1 is MDHEN and CDR2 is SYDVKM. V was shortened by 1 base and J by 1 base, with 7 bases between the two germline ends. The CDR3 nucleotides are TGTGCCAGCAGTTTATATAGGGGTAACTATGGCTACACCTTC. Its translation is CASSLYRGNYGYTF.

The chain recombines TRBV6-1 with TRBJ2-7; possibly TRBD1 for D (5 bases). CDR1 is MNHNS, CDR2 SASEGT, per germline. The germline V and J ends were trimmed by 2 bases and 3 bases, with 14 bases remaining between them. The CDR3 runs 15 residues. The CDR3 region has the DNA TGTGCCAGCAGTGAATTACCAGGGCCTCACTACGAGCAGTACTTC. Protein: CASSELPGPHYEQYF.

The chain combines TRBV7-9 with TRBJ1-2; D not certain. There are 13 residues in the CDR3. Germline V gene sequence: CDR1 SEHNR, CDR2 FQNEAQ (reference sequence). The V gene lost 1 base and the J gene lost 7 bases, with 10 bases spanning the gap. CDR3 DNA: TGTGCCAGCAGCTTAGGAGGCTCGGGTGGCTACACCTTC. Translated, it gives CASSLGGSGGYTF.

The V gene is TRBV19, the J gene TRBJ2-3, with TRBD2 identical over 10 bases. Trimming took 6 bases from V and 0 from J; bases not matched to a gene: 3. Germline lookup yields CDR1 LNHDA and CDR2 SQIVND (reference sequence). The CDR3 covers 15 residues. This CDR3 is CASSLAGASTDTQYF. For the CDR3, the DNA is TGTGCCAGTAGCCTAGCGGGGGCTAGCACAGATACGCAGTATTTT.

There are a few counts of this clone. The chain couples TRBV28 to TRBJ2-7; tentatively, D is TRBD1 (6 bases). CDR1 MDHEN and CDR2 SYDVKM come from the germline V gene. V was trimmed by 10 bases and J by 3 bases, leaving 13 bases between them. The length of the CDR3 is 12 residues. The CDR3 protein is CAIQGSVYEQYF. In nucleotides, the CDR3 is TGTGCCATCCAGGGGTCAGTCTACGAGCAGTACTTC. The complete variable domain, with remaining parts taken from reference TRBV28 and TRBJ2-7, reads DVKVTQSSRYLVKRTGEKVFLECVQDMDHENMFWYRQDPGLGLRLIYFSYDVKMKEKGDIPEGYSVSREKKERFSLILESASTNQTSMYLCAIQGSVYEQYFGPGTRLTVT.

The chain has TRBV7-3 and TRBJ2-6; D uncertain. Germline assignment: CDR1 SGHTA and CDR2 FQGTGA. The CDR3 has 17 amino acids. V was shortened by 0 bases and J by 3 bases, with 12 bases between the two germline ends. The CDR3 loop is CASSLTGGEVGANVLTF. The CDR3 DNA reads as TGTGCCAGCAGCTTAACCGGCGGTGAGGTTGGGGCCAACGTCCTGACTTTC. Complete variable domain (other parts from reference TRBV7-3 and TRBJ2-6): GAGVSQTPSNKVTEKGKYVELRCDPISGHTALYWYRQSLGQGPEFLIYFQGTGAADDSGLPNDRFFAVRPEGSVSTLKIQRTERGDSAVYLCASSLTGGEVGANVLTFGAGSRLTVL.

This clone was detected only once. The chain links TRBV7-8 to TRBJ2-1, with a tentative D call TRBD1 (6 bases). The V end was cut by 5 bases, the J end by 7 bases, with 12 bases between. This CDR3 has 13 residues. The germline gives CDR1 SGHVS, CDR2 FQNEAQ. Here the CDR3 DNA reads TGTGCCAGCAGCAGACGAACAGGGAATGAGCAGTTCTTC. Encoded protein: CASSRRTGNEQFF.

The J gene is TRBJ2-7, the V gene TRBV7-9; 7 bases agree with TRBD1. The CDR3 length is 14 residues. V shed 4 bases and J 1 base; nucleotides not matched to a gene: 4. The germline V gene has CDR1 SEHNR and CDR2 FQNEAQ (reference sequence). In DNA form, the CDR3 reads TGTGCCAGCAGCTCGGACAGGCCGTCCTACGAGCAGTACTTC. It specifies CASSSDRPSYEQYF.

The genes are TRBV11-3 and TRBJ2-7; 14 bases line up with TRBD2. This CDR3 is built from 14 residues. The V gene end was trimmed by 3 bases and the J gene end by 9 bases; junction bases not matched to a gene: 4. CDR1 is SGHNT, CDR2 YENEEA, per germline. CDR3 amino acids: CASSLGTSGSVQYF. As DNA, the CDR3 is TGTGCCAGCAGCTTGGGGACTAGCGGGAGTGTGCAGTACTTC.

The rearrangement links TRBV7-9 to TRBJ2-5; D not certain. This CDR3 has 15 amino acids. Germline V gene data show CDR1 as SEHNR and CDR2 as FQNEAQ (reference sequence). Deletions cut 0 bases from V and 1 base from J, with 9 bases between. CDR3 amino acids: CASSLASRVQETQYF. The CDR3 DNA reads as TGTGCCAGCAGCTTAGCCTCTCGAGTCCAAGAGACCCAGTACTTC. Drawing the rest from reference TRBV7-9 and TRBJ2-5, the complete variable domain is DTGVSQNPRHKITKRGQNVTFRCDPISEHNRLYWYRQTLGQGPEFLTYFQNEAQLEKSRLLSDRFSAERPKGSFSTLEIQRTEQGDSAMYLCASSLASRVQETQYFGPGTRLLVL.

The V call is TRBV5-1, the J call TRBJ2-7; D might be TRBD2 (5 bases). The CDR3 runs 15 residues. V was cut by 0 bases and J by 3 bases, with 13 bases left in between. The germline V gene encodes CDR1 SGHRS and CDR2 YFSETQ. The CDR3 coding sequence is TGCGCCAGCAGCTTGGGACTACCGGTGAACTACGAGCAGTACTTC. Protein product: CASSLGLPVNYEQYF.

The rearrangement links TRBV29-1 to TRBJ2-3, with 10 positions matching TRBD1. Germline V gives CDR1 SQVTM, CDR2 ANQGSEA. V was pared by 6 bases and J by 6 bases, with 15 bases of the junction left unmatched. CDR3 length: 16 residues. CDR3: CSVASRDRGLLDTQYF. Here the CDR3 DNA reads TGCAGCGTCGCCTCCCGAGACAGGGGGCTTTTGGATACGCAGTATTTT.

CDR3 sequence reads: CASRPPSSYNEQFF. The CDR3 DNA follows: TGTGCCAGCAGGCCACCGAGCTCCTACAATGAGCAGTTCTTC. This rearrangement joins TRBV7-9 to TRBJ2-1; D is uncertain. V was pared by 6 bases and J by 0 bases, with 9 bases between. This CDR3 comprises 14 residues. Germline V gene lookup returns CDR1 SEHNR and CDR2 FQNEAQ (reference sequence).

This clone has only a few counts. This chain uses TRBV4-1 with TRBJ2-6; a weak D match, TRBD1 (5 bases). The CDR3 sequence is 19 residues long. Germline V CDR1 and CDR2: MGHRA, YSYEKL. V lost 0 bases and J 0 bases, leaving 15 bases between the germline ends. DNA of the CDR3: TGCGCCAGCAGCCAAGATAGGGGCAGATCAAACTCTGGGGCCAACGTCCTGACTTTC. Its protein is CASSQDRGRSNSGANVLTF.

V usage is TRBV7-9 and J usage is TRBJ2-3; 8 nucleotides match TRBD2. After removal of 9 bases from V and 5 bases from J, the junction contained 4 bases not matched to a gene. In germline, CDR1 is SEHNR, CDR2 FQNEAQ (reference sequence). This CDR3 is built from 12 residues. This CDR3 reads CASPGGRDTQYF. The CDR3 bases are TGTGCCAGTCCGGGGGGGCGAGATACGCAGTATTTT.

This clone was found a few times. This rearrangement joins TRBV5-6 to TRBJ2-5; D perhaps matches TRBD2 (6 bases). V was trimmed by 7 bases and J by 6 bases, leaving 19 bases between them. The germline CDR1 and CDR2 sequences are SGHDT and YYEEEE. The CDR3 sequence is 14 residues long. CDR3 residues: CASVTRTEGKTQYF. The DNA of the CDR3 is TGTGCCAGCGTGACTAGGACCGAGGGGAAGACCCAGTACTTC.

The chain combines TRBV19 with TRBJ2-5; possible D gene TRBD2, 6 bases. V gave up 5 bases and J gave up 5 bases, with 15 bases separating them. Per germline, CDR1 LNHDA and CDR2 SQIVND (reference sequence). The length of the CDR3 is 14 residues. The CDR3 bases are TGTGCCAGTAGTGGGACTGCGCGAGGGGAGACCCAGTACTTC. As protein: CASSGTARGETQYF.

This chain links TRBV19 with TRBJ2-3; D call uncertain. V was cut by 6 bases and J by 3 bases, with 10 bases left in between. This CDR3 is 13 amino acids long. Germline V lookup: CDR1 LNHDA, CDR2 SQIVND (reference sequence). The chain's CDR3 is CASSQFGTDTQYF. CDR3 coding DNA: TGTGCCAGTAGCCAATTCGGGACAGATACGCAGTATTTT. Supplemented by reference TRBV19 and TRBJ2-3, the full variable domain reads DGGITQSPKYLFRKEGQNVTLSCEQNLNHDAMYWYRQDPGQGLRLIYYSQIVNDFQKGDIAEGYSVSREKKESFPLTVTSAQKNPTAFYLCASSQFGTDTQYFGPGTRLTVL.